A selection of T cell receptor beta chains follows, all from one sample in a study of cytomegalovirus exposure and HLA in healthy donors. Sequencing was performed with immunoSEQ multiplex PCR; in TCRdb, only in-frame clones are kept and a portion is missing. Among roughly 120,000 clones listed, around three quarters were seen once. Material for sequencing was PBMCs. Every receptor here comes from a male donor in good health and CMV-seronegative. The CDR3 runs from the conserved cysteine through the conserved F or W. A D gene is named only where the DNA matches it firmly.

v_call: TRBV7-9
d_call: -
cdr3_length: 17
j_call: TRBJ2-2
cdr3_nt: TGTTCCAGCAGCTACGTCCTCAGGCCTTCGAACACCGGGGAGCTGTTTTTT
cdr3_aa: CSSSYVLRPSNTGELFF

v_call: TRBV4-1
d_call: TRBD1
cdr3_length: 15
j_call: TRBJ1-2
cdr3_nt: TGCGCCAGCAGCAATCGACAGGGGTACAACTATGGCTACACCTTC
cdr3_aa: CASSNRQGYNYGYTF

v_call: TRBV20-1
d_call: -
cdr3_length: 8
j_call: TRBJ2-1
cdr3_nt: TGCGGCGTCGGGGAGCAGTTCTTC
cdr3_aa: CGVGEQFF

v_call: TRBV7-9
d_call: TRBD1
cdr3_length: 16
j_call: TRBJ1-1
cdr3_nt: TGTGCCAGCAGCTTACCACAGGGGTGGGGGAACACTGAAGCTTTCTTT
cdr3_aa: CASSLPQGWGNTEAFF

v_call: TRBV6-1
d_call: TRBD1
cdr3_length: 12
j_call: TRBJ2-7
cdr3_nt: TGTGCCAGCAGGAAGGACAGGGTGGAGCAGTACTTC
cdr3_aa: CASRKDRVEQYF

v_call: TRBV4-3
d_call: -
cdr3_length: 14
j_call: TRBJ2-6
cdr3_nt: TGCGCCAGCAGCCAAGAAACCAGGGCCAACGGCCTGACTTTC
cdr3_aa: CASSQETRANGLTF

v_call: TRBV25-1
d_call: -
cdr3_length: 14
j_call: TRBJ1-2
cdr3_nt: TGTGCCAGCAGTGAATCGGGGGGGAGCTATGGCTACACCTTC
cdr3_aa: CASSESGGSYGYTF

v_call: TRBV5-8
d_call: TRBD1
cdr3_length: 17
j_call: TRBJ2-7
cdr3_nt: TGTGCCAGCAGCGCAGGAAGGACAGGGGAGGGATCCTACGAGCAGTACTTC
cdr3_aa: CASSAGRTGEGSYEQYF

v_call: TRBV19
d_call: TRBD1
cdr3_length: 16
j_call: TRBJ1-5
cdr3_nt: TGTGCCAGTAGTATCCCCGGGACAGGGGGCACTCAGCCCCAGCATTTT
cdr3_aa: CASSIPGTGGTQPQHF

v_call: TRBV9
d_call: TRBD1
cdr3_length: 16
j_call: TRBJ2-7
cdr3_nt: TGTGCCAGCAGCGTAGGGGGGACAGGCGTACTCTACGAGCAGTACTTC
cdr3_aa: CASSVGGTGVLYEQYF

v_call: TRBV5-1
d_call: -
cdr3_length: 14
j_call: TRBJ2-7
cdr3_nt: TGCGCCAGCAGCTTGGGCGGGTATTCCTACGAGCAGTACTTC
cdr3_aa: CASSLGGYSYEQYF

v_call: TRBV5-4
d_call: TRBD1
cdr3_length: 14
j_call: TRBJ2-7
cdr3_nt: TGTGCCAGCAGCCCCGGACAGGGGCGATACGAGCAGTACTTC
cdr3_aa: CASSPGQGRYEQYF

v_call: TRBV4-3
d_call: TRBD2
cdr3_length: 16
j_call: TRBJ2-5
cdr3_nt: TGCGCCAGCAGCCAAGACAAAGCGGGGGGGCTAGAGACCCAGTACTTC
cdr3_aa: CASSQDKAGGLETQYF

v_call: TRBV4-1
d_call: TRBD1
cdr3_length: 15
j_call: TRBJ1-2
cdr3_nt: TGCGCCAGCATGGGACAGGGAATCTTCGGCTATGGCTACACCTTC
cdr3_aa: CASMGQGIFGYGYTF